Listed here are 6 T cell receptor beta chains from one sample, sequenced in a study of technical replicates of blood from a few donors. Some clones are missing from TCRdb's copy, which holds only in-frame ones; the method was immunoSEQ multiplex PCR. The sample consists of about 83,000 clones, 92% of them appearing once. Sequenced: T cells isolated from PBMCs. The receptors were gathered from a human donor in good health.

The rearrangement uses TRBV7-9 and TRBJ2-3; possible D gene TRBD1, 5 bases. Germline CDR1 reads SEHNR; CDR2 reads FQNEAQ (reference sequence). V gave up 7 bases and J gave up 2 bases, with 13 bases separating them. The CDR3 has 14 residues. CDR3 loop: CASILQDLTDTQYF. CDR3 DNA sequence: TGTGCCAGCATCCTACAGGACCTCACAGATACGCAGTATTTT.

The chain employs TRBV6-1 and TRBJ1-1; D unresolved. Germline V CDR1 and CDR2: MNHNS, SASEGT. V was clipped by 2 bases and J by 8 bases, with 12 bases between them. The CDR3 extends over 13 amino acids. The CDR3 loop is CASSEIISLEAFF. CDR3 in DNA: TGTGCCAGCAGTGAAATAATTTCGTTAGAAGCTTTCTTT.

This clone was found a few times. The chain links TRBV10-3 to TRBJ1-2, with unresolved D. V was cut by 3 bases and J by 4 bases, with 3 bases left in between. This CDR3 is 11 amino acids long. Germline V gene data show CDR1 as ENHRY and CDR2 as SYGVKD. The CDR3 DNA follows: TGTGCCATCAGTGATCTCTATGGCTACACCTTC. Its translation is CAISDLYGYTF.

The chain couples TRBV21-1 to TRBJ1-2; the table's D call TRBD1 went unverified against the DNA. TRBV21-1 is noted as a pseudogene. This CDR3 has 14 amino acids. In nucleotides, the CDR3 is TGTGCCAGCAGCAGGGCCACAGATAGATATGGCTACACCTTC. It translates to CASSRATDRYGYTF.

This chain joins TRBV7-9 and TRBJ1-2; a possible D gene is TRBD1 (5 bases). The V end lost 7 bases, the J end lost 8 bases, and 23 bases lay between the germline ends. This CDR3 has 15 amino acids. Germline CDR1 SEHNR, CDR2 FQNEAQ (reference sequence). The CDR3 region has the DNA TGTGCCAGCAACCCCACGACGGGGGGGAATTCGGGCTACACCTTC. This codes for CASNPTTGGNSGYTF.

The chain uses TRBV15 and TRBJ1-3, with a weak D call TRBD1 (5 bases). In germline, CDR1 is LNHNV, CDR2 YYDKDF (reference sequence). This CDR3 is 14 amino acids long. V lost 3 bases and J lost 0, with 6 bases in between. The DNA for the CDR3 is TGTGCCACCAGCAGCAGGGACTCTGGAAACACCATATATTTT. The encoded protein is CATSSRDSGNTIYF.